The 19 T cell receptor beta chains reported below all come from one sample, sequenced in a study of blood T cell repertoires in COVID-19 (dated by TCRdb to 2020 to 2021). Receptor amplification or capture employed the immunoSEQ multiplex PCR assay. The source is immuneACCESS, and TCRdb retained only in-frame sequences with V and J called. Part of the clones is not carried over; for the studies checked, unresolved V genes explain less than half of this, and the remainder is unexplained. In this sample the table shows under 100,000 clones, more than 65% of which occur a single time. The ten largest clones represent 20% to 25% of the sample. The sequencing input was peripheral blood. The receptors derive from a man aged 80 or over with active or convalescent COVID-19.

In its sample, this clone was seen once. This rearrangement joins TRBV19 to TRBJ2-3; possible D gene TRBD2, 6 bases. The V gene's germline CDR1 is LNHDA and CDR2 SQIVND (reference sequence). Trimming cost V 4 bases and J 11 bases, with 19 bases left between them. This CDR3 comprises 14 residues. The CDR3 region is CASSNPRDSAEQYF. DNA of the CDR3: TGTGCCAGTAGTAACCCAAGGGACTCCGCGGAGCAGTATTTT.

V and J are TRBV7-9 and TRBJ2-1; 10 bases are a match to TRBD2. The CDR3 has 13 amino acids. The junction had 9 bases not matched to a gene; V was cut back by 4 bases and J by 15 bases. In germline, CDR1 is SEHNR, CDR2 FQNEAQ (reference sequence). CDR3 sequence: CASSSGTSDGGFF. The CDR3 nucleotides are TGTGCCAGCAGCTCCGGGACTAGCGACGGGGGGTTCTTC.

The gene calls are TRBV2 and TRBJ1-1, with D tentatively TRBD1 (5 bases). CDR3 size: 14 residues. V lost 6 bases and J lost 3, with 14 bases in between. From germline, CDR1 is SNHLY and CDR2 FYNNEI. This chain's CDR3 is CASRVKDSYTEAFF. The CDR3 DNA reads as TGTGCCAGCAGGGTTAAAGACAGTTACACTGAAGCTTTCTTT.

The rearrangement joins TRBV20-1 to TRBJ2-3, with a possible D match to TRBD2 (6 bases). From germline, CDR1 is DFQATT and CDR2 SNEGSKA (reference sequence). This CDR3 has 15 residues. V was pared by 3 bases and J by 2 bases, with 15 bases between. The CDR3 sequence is CSASSPGDDTDTQYF. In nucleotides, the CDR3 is TGCAGTGCTAGTTCTCCGGGGGACGACACAGATACGCAGTATTTT.

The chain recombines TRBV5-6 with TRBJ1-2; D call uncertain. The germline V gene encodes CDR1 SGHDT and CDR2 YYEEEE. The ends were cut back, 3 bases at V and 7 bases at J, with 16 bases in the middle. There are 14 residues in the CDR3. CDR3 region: CASSSWAPSSGYTF. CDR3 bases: TGTGCCAGCAGCTCCTGGGCCCCTTCGAGTGGCTACACCTTC.

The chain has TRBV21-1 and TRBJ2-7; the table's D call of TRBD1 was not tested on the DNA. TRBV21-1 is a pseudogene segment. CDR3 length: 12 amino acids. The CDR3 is CASDRKNYEQYF. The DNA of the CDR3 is TGTGCCAGCGACAGGAAGAACTACGAGCAGTACTTC.

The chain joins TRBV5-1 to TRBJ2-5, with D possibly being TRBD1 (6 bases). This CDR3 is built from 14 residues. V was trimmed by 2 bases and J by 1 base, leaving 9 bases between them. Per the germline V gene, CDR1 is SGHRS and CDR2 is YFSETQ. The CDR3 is CASSFRQAQETQYF. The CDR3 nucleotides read TGCGCCAGCAGCTTTCGACAGGCCCAAGAGACCCAGTACTTC.

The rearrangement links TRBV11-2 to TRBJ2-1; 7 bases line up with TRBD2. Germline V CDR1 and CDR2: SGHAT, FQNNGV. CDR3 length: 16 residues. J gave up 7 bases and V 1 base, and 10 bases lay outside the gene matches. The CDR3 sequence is CASSLVGLVGENEQFF. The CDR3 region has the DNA TGTGCCAGCAGCTTAGTTGGACTAGTCGGTGAGAATGAGCAGTTCTTC.

For the CDR3, the DNA is TGTGCCAGCAGTCTAACGGGGGGGCCAAGCAATCAGCCCCAGCATTTT. It encodes CASSLTGGPSNQPQHF. The rearrangement joins TRBV28 to TRBJ1-5; possible D gene TRBD1, 6 bases. The length of the CDR3 is 16 residues. V shed 5 bases and J shed 1 base, with 15 bases lying between them. From germline, CDR1 is MDHEN and CDR2 SYDVKM.

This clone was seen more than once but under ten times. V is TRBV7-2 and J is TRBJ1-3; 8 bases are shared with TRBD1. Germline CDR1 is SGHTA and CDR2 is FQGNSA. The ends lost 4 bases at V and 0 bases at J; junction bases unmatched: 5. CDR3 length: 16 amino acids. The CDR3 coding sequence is TGTGCCAGCAGCTCGAGGACAGGGAGCTCTGGAAACACCATATATTTT. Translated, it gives CASSSRTGSSGNTIYF.

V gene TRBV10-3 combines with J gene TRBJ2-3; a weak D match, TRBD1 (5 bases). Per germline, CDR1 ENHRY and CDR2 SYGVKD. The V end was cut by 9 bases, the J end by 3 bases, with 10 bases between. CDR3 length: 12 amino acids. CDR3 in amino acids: CAISQDTDTQYF. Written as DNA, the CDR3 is TGTGCCATATCACAGGATACAGATACGCAGTATTTT.

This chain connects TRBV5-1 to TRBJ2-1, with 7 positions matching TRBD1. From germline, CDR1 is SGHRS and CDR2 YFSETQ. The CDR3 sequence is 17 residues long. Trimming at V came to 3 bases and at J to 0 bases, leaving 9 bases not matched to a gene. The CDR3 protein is CASSSLGAGGSYNEQFF. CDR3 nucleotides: TGCGCCAGCAGCTCCCTGGGGGCAGGGGGCTCCTACAATGAGCAGTTCTTC.

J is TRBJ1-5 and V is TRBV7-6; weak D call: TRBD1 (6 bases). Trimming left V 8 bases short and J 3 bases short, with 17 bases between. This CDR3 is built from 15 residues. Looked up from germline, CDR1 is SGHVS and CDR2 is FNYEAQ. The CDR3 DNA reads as TGTGCCAGCTCCTTAGGGGGGGGTGACAATCAGCCCCAGCATTTT. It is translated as CASSLGGGDNQPQHF.

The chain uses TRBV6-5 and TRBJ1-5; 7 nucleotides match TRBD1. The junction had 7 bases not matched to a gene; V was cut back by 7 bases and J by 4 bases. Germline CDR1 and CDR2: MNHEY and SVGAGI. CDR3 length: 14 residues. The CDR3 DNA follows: TGTGCCAGCACCACCGGGACAGAGAATCAGCCCCAGCATTTT. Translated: CASTTGTENQPQHF.

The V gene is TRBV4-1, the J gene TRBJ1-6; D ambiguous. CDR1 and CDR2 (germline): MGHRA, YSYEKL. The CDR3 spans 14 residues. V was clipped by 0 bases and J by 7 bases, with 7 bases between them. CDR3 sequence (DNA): TGCGCCAGCAGCCAAGAGAGCGGGAATTCACCCCTCCACTTT. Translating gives CASSQESGNSPLHF.

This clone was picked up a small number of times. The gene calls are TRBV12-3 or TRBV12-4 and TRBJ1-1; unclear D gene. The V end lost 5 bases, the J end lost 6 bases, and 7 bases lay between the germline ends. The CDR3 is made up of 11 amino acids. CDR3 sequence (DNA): TGTGCCAGCAGTACCGCGGCTGAAGCTTTCTTT. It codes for CASSTAAEAFF.

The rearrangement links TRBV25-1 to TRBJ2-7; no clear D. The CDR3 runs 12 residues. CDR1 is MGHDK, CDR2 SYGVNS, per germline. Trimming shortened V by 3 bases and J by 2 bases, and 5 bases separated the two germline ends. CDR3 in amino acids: CASSDQTYEQYF. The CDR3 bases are TGTGCCAGCAGTGACCAGACCTACGAGCAGTACTTC.

This CDR3 is CASSATGGEKLFF. CDR3 sequence (DNA): TGTGCCAGCAGTGCTACAGGGGGGGAAAAACTGTTTTTT. V is TRBV12-3 or TRBV12-4 and J is TRBJ1-4; the match to TRBD1 covers 8 bases. CDR3 size: 13 residues. J was trimmed by 8 bases and V by 5 bases; bases with no gene match: 4.

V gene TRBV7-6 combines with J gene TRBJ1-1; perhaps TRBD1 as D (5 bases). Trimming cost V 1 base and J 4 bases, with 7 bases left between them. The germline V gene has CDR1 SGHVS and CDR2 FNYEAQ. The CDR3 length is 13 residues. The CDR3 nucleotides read TGTGCCAGCAGCTTAGGCCAGGGCACTGAAGCTTTCTTT. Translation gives CASSLGQGTEAFF.